Listed below are T cell receptor beta chains from one sample, sequenced in a study of blood T cells in healthy people across ages. TCRdb analysed the 5' RACE reads with MiXCR anew, one entry per CDR3 protein. The table has 750,000 to 850,000 distinct CDR3 sequences, approximately 25% seen once. Separately, the same data were catalogued under a study of T cells of mothers and their children.

Sequenced material: blood. The receptors come from a boy aged 5-17 years in good health. CDR3s include the opening cysteine and the closing phenylalanine or tryptophan. D genes are given only for firm matches. Size is omitted from some rows. Given values are once, few, many or a class for expanded clones.

V: TRBV29-1; J: TRBJ2-2; size: .; D: .; CDR3: CSTRDTHTGELFF; DNA: TGCAGCACCCGGGACACTCACACCGGGGAGCTGTTTTTT
V: TRBV6-2/TRBV6-3; J: TRBJ2-6; size: many; D: .; CDR3: CASSDRTSGANVLTF; DNA: TGTGCCAGCAGTGACAGGACCTCTGGGGCCAACGTCCTGACTTTC
V: TRBV18; J: TRBJ2-7; size: .; D: .; CDR3: CASSPAQVGYEQYF; DNA: TGTGCCAGCTCACCGGCACAGGTGGGCTACGAGCAGTACTTC
V: TRBV20-1; J: TRBJ2-7; size: .; D: .; CDR3: CSAAPTNEQYF; DNA: TGCAGTGCTGCCCCAACCAACGAGCAGTACTTC
V: TRBV4-3; J: TRBJ2-2; size: few; D: .; CDR3: CASSQVGGGGDTGELFF; DNA: TGCGCCAGCAGCCAAGTAGGGGGGGGCGGCGACACCGGGGAGCTGTTTTTT
V: TRBV28; J: TRBJ2-5; size: .; D: TRBD2; CDR3: CASSHPELAGGEETQYF; DNA: TGTGCCAGCAGTCACCCGGAACTAGCGGGAGGGGAAGAGACCCAGTACTTC
V: TRBV28; J: TRBJ2-7; size: .; D: TRBD2; CDR3: CASSLLAGGAHEQYF; DNA: TGTGCCAGCAGTTTACTAGCGGGAGGGGCCCACGAGCAGTACTTC
V: TRBV7-8; J: TRBJ2-5; size: few; D: .; CDR3: CASSLTGEGAETQYF; DNA: TGTGCCAGCAGTCTTACGGGGGAAGGGGCAGAGACCCAGTACTTC
V: TRBV6-2/TRBV6-3; J: TRBJ1-5; size: few; D: .; CDR3: CASSPISVRASGNQPQHF; DNA: TGTGCCAGCAGCCCGATTAGTGTCAGGGCGTCGGGCAATCAGCCCCAGCATTTT
V: TRBV4-3; J: TRBJ2-7; size: .; D: TRBD2; CDR3: CASSQRLAGVYEQYF; DNA: TGCGCCAGCAGCCAGAGACTAGCGGGAGTATACGAGCAGTACTTC
V: TRBV12-3/TRBV12-4; J: TRBJ2-7; size: few; D: TRBD1; CDR3: CASSPYRGQDEQYF; DNA: TGTGCCAGCAGTCCGTACAGGGGGCAGGACGAGCAGTACTTC
V: TRBV28; J: TRBJ2-5; size: many; D: .; CDR3: CASSLTQEETQYF; DNA: TGTGCCAGCAGTTTGACCCAGGAGGAGACCCAGTACTTC
V: TRBV28; J: TRBJ2-7; size: .; D: .; CDR3: CASSLRESYEQYF; DNA: TGTGCCAGCAGTTTACGGGAGTCCTACGAGCAGTACTTC
V: TRBV20-1; J: TRBJ2-1; size: .; D: TRBD2; CDR3: CSARDALAGGRAYNEQFF; DNA: TGCAGTGCTAGAGACGCCCTAGCGGGGGGCCGTGCCTACAATGAGCAGTTCTTC
V: TRBV20-1; J: TRBJ2-7; size: .; D: TRBD1; CDR3: CSALGQGADYEQYF; DNA: TGCAGTGCTCTGGGACAGGGGGCTGACTACGAGCAGTACTTC
V: TRBV7-2; J: TRBJ1-5; size: few; D: .; CDR3: CASSLALGGNQPQHF; DNA: TGTGCCAGCAGCTTAGCTCTGGGGGGCAATCAGCCCCAGCATTTT
V: TRBV7-2; J: TRBJ2-5; size: few; D: .; CDR3: CASSLVLSWGGSGTQYF; DNA: TGTGCCAGCAGCTTAGTTTTATCTTGGGGCGGGTCAGGGACCCAGTACTTC
V: TRBV29-1; J: TRBJ2-1; size: few; D: .; CDR3: CSVISRSSYNEQFF; DNA: TGCAGCGTCATCTCGAGGAGCTCCTACAATGAGCAGTTCTTC
V: TRBV21-1; J: TRBJ2-2; size: .; D: .; CDR3: CASSNRGQGANTGELFF; DNA: TGTGCCAGCAGCAATCGGGGACAGGGGGCGAACACCGGGGAGCTGTTTTTT
V: TRBV12-3/TRBV12-4; J: TRBJ1-2; size: .; D: .; CDR3: CACSPSSGLWGYTF; DNA: TGTGCCTGCAGTCCCAGTTCGGGTCTATGGGGCTACACCTTC
V: TRBV6-6; J: TRBJ2-7; size: once; D: .; CDR3: CASSYSTEWEQYF; DNA: TGTGCCAGCAGTTACTCGACTGAGTGGGAGCAGTACTTC
V: TRBV12-3/TRBV12-4; J: TRBJ2-7; size: .; D: .; CDR3: CASSPRDSGPRAGSYEQYF; DNA: TGTGCCAGCAGTCCGCGGGACTCCGGGCCTCGTGCGGGCTCCTACGAGCAGTACTTC
V: TRBV3-1; J: TRBJ1-2; size: .; D: .; CDR3: CASSRAGREDYGYTF; DNA: TGTGCCAGCAGCCGCGCGGGCAGAGAGGACTATGGCTACACCTTC
V: TRBV11-2; J: TRBJ2-5; size: few; D: TRBD2; CDR3: CASSLGGGGATETQYF; DNA: TGTGCCAGCAGCTTAGGGGGCGGGGGGGCCACAGAGACCCAGTACTTC
V: TRBV20-1; J: TRBJ1-1; size: .; D: .; CDR3: CSAHPQGGGTEAFF; DNA: TGCAGTGCCCATCCACAGGGTGGAGGCACTGAAGCTTTCTTT
V: TRBV20-1; J: TRBJ2-3; size: .; D: TRBD2; CDR3: CSAQKPGLSTDTQYF; DNA: TGCAGTGCCCAGAAACCGGGACTAAGCACAGATACGCAGTATTTT
V: TRBV6-1; J: TRBJ2-1; size: few; D: TRBD2; CDR3: CASSEVVRLAGANEQFF; DNA: TGTGCCAGCAGTGAAGTGGTTCGCCTAGCGGGAGCCAATGAGCAGTTCTTC
V: TRBV5-1; J: TRBJ2-7; size: .; D: TRBD1; CDR3: CASSVGQGFEQYF; DNA: TGCGCCAGCAGCGTGGGACAGGGATTCGAGCAGTACTTC
V: TRBV7-2; J: TRBJ1-5; size: few; D: .; CDR3: CASSVEGVGQPQHF; DNA: TGTGCCAGCAGCGTAGAGGGGGTGGGCCAGCCCCAGCATTTT
V: TRBV12-3/TRBV12-4; J: TRBJ2-1; size: .; D: TRBD2; CDR3: CASSVSGGSYNEQFF; DNA: TGTGCCAGCAGTGTTAGCGGGGGCTCCTACAATGAGCAGTTCTTC
V: TRBV2; J: TRBJ2-2; size: .; D: TRBD2; CDR3: CASSSGTSGGASVTGELFF; DNA: TGTGCCAGCAGTTCCGGGACTAGCGGGGGGGCCTCGGTCACCGGGGAGCTGTTCTTT
V: TRBV12-3/TRBV12-4; J: TRBJ2-7; size: few; D: .; CDR3: CASRLQEAYEQYF; DNA: TGTGCCAGCAGGCTCCAGGAAGCCTACGAGCAGTACTTC
V: TRBV11-2; J: TRBJ2-5; size: .; D: .; CDR3: CASSPSPGTQEETQYF; DNA: TGTGCCAGCAGCCCCTCCCCCGGGACCCAGGAGGAGACCCAGTACTTC
V: TRBV13; J: TRBJ1-1; size: .; D: .; CDR3: CASSLAGQGHTEAFF; DNA: TGTGCCAGCAGCTTAGCAGGGCAGGGGCACACTGAAGCTTTCTTT
V: TRBV14; J: TRBJ2-1; size: .; D: TRBD2; CDR3: CASSQGHRLAGGPYNEQFF; DNA: TGTGCCAGCAGCCAAGGGCATCGTCTAGCGGGAGGGCCCTACAATGAGCAGTTCTTC
V: TRBV28; J: TRBJ2-7; size: .; D: TRBD1; CDR3: CASTQGATSIEQYF; DNA: TGTGCCAGCACTCAGGGGGCTACTAGCATCGAGCAGTACTTC
V: TRBV4-3; J: TRBJ1-2; size: .; D: TRBD1; CDR3: CASSQGTQGWWGYTF; DNA: TGCGCCAGCAGCCAAGGCACACAGGGGTGGTGGGGCTACACCTTC
V: TRBV5-6; J: TRBJ2-1; size: .; D: TRBD2; CDR3: CASSETLAGGLHNEQFF; DNA: TGTGCCAGCAGCGAAACTCTAGCGGGGGGCCTCCACAATGAGCAGTTCTTC
V: TRBV9; J: TRBJ2-5; size: few; D: TRBD2; CDR3: CASSADVTSGETQYF; DNA: TGTGCCAGCAGCGCGGATGTGACTAGCGGGGAGACCCAGTACTTC
V: TRBV5-1; J: TRBJ1-1; size: .; D: .; CDR3: CASSLPDSVTEAFF; DNA: TGCGCCAGCAGCTTGCCGGACTCGGTAACTGAAGCTTTCTTT
V: TRBV4-2; J: TRBJ2-1; size: .; D: .; CDR3: CASSQEAASEQFF; DNA: TGTGCCAGCAGCCAAGAAGCAGCAAGTGAGCAGTTCTTC